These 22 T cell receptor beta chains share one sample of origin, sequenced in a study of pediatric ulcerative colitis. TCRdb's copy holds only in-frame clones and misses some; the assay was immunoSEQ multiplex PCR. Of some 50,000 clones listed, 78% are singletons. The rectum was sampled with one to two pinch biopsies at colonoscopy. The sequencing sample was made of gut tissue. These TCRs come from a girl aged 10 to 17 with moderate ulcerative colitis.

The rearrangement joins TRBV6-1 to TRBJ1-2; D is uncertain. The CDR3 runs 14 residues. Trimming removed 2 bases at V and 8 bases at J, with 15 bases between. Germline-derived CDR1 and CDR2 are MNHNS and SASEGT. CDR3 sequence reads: CASSEFLAGRGYTF. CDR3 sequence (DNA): TGTGCCAGCAGTGAATTCTTAGCAGGCCGGGGCTACACCTTC.

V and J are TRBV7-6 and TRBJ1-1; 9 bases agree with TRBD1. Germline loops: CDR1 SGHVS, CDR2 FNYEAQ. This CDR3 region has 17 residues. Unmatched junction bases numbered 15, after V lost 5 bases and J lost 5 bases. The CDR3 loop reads CASSPGTGFGRWTEAFF. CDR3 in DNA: TGTGCCAGCAGCCCTGGGACAGGGTTCGGACGTTGGACTGAAGCTTTCTTT.

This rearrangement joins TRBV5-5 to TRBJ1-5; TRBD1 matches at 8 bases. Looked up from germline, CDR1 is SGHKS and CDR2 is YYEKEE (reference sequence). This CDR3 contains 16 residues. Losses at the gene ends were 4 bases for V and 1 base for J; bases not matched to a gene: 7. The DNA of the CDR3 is TGTGCCAGCAGCGACGAGACAGGGGTCAGCAATCAGCCCCAGCATTTT. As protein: CASSDETGVSNQPQHF.

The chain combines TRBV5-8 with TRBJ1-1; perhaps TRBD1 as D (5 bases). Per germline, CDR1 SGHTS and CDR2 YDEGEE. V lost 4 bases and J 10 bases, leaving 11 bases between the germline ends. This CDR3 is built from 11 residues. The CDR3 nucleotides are TGTGCCAGCAGCCCGTTGGGGGTAGCTTTCTTT. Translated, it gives CASSPLGVAFF.

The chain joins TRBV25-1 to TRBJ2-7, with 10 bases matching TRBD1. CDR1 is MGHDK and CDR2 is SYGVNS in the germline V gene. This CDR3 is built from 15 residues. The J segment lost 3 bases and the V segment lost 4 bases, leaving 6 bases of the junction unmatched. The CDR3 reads CASSALGQGRYEQYF. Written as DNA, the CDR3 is TGTGCCAGCAGTGCCCTGGGACAGGGGCGCTACGAGCAGTACTTC.

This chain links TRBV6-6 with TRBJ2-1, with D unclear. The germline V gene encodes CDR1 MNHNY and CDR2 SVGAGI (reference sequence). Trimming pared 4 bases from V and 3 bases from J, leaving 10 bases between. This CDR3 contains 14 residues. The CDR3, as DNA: TGTGCCAGCAGTTTCGGCTTAAACTACAATGAGCAGTTCTTC. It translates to CASSFGLNYNEQFF.

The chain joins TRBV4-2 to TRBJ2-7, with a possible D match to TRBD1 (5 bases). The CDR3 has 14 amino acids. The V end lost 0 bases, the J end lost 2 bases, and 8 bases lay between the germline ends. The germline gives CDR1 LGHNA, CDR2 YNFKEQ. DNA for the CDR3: TGTGCCAGCAGCCAAGAAGGGGTGGCCTACGAGCAGTACTTC. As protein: CASSQEGVAYEQYF.

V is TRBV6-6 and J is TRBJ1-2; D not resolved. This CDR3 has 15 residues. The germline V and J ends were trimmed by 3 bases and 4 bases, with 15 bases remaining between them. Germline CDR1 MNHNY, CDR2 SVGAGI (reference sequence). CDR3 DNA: TGTGCCAGCAGTTATGGCCAGGACGCCTCCTATGGCTACACCTTC. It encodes CASSYGQDASYGYTF.

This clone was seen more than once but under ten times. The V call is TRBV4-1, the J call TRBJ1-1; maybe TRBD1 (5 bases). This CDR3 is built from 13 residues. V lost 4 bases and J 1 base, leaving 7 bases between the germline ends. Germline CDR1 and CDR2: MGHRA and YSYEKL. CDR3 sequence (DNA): TGCGCCAGCAGCCCTACAGGGAACACTGAAGCTTTCTTT. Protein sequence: CASSPTGNTEAFF.

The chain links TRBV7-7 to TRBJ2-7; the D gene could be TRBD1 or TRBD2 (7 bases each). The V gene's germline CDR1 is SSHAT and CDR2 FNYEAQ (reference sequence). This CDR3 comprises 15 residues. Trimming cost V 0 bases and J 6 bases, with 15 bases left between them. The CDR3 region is CASSLAPRGGGEQYF. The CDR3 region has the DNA TGTGCCAGCAGCTTAGCGCCCAGGGGGGGAGGCGAGCAGTACTTC.

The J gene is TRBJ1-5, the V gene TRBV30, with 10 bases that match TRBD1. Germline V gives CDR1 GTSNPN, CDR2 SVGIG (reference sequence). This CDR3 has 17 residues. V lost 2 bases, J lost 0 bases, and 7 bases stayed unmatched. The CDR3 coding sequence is TGTGCCTGGAGTTCGACAGGGGGCATTTATAGCAATCAGCCCCAGCATTTT. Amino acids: CAWSSTGGIYSNQPQHF. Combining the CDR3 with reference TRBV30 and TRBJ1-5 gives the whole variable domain SQTIHQWPATLVQPVGSPLSLECTVEGTSNPNLYWYRQAAGRGLQLLFYSVGIGQISSEVPQNLSASRPQDRQFILSSKKLLLSDSGFYLCAWSSTGGIYSNQPQHFGDGTRLSIL.

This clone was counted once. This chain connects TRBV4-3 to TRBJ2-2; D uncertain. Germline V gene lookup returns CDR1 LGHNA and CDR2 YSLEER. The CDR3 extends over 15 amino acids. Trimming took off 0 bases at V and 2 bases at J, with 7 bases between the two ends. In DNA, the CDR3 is TGCGCCAGCAGCCAAGAACCGAGAAACACCGGGGAGCTGTTTTTT. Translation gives CASSQEPRNTGELFF.

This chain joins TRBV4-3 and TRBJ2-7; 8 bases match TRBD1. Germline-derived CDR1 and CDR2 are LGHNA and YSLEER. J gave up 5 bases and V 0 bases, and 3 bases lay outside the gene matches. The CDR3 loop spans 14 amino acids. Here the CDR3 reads CASSQDRGRDEQYF. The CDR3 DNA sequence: TGCGCCAGCAGCCAAGACAGGGGGCGCGACGAGCAGTACTTC.

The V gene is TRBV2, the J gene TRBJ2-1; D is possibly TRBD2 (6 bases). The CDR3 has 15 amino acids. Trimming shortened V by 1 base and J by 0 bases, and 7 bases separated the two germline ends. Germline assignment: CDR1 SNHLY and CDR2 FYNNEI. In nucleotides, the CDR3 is TGTGCCAGCAGTGAAGTCGGGAGCTCCTACAATGAGCAGTTCTTC. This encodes CASSEVGSSYNEQFF.

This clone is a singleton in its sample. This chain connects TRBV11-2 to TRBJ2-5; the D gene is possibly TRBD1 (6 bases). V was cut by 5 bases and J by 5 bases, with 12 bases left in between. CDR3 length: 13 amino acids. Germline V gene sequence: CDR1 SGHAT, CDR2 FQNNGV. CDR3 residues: CASSQGLHETQYF. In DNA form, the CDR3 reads TGTGCCAGCAGCCAGGGGCTTCACGAGACCCAGTACTTC.

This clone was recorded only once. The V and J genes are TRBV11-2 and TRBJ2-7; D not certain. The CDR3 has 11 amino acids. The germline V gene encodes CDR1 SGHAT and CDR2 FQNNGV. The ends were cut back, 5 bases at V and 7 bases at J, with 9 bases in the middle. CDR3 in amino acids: CASSLMGEQYF. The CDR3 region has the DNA TGTGCCAGCAGCCTAATGGGGGAGCAGTACTTC.

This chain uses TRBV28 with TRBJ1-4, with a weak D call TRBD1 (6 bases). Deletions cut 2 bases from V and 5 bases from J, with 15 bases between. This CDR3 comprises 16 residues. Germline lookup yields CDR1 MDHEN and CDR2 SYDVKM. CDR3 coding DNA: TGTGCCAGCAGTTTAGGGTACCGCCAGGGGAATGAAAAACTGTTTTTT. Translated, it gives CASSLGYRQGNEKLFF.

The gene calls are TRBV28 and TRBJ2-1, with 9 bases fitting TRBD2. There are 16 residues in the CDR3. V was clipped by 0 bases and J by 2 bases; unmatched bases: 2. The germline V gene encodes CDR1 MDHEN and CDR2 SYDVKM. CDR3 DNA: TGTGCCAGCAGTTTATGGGCTAGCGGGGCCTACAATGAGCAGTTCTTC. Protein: CASSLWASGAYNEQFF.

The CDR3 coding sequence is TGTGCCAGCAGTGACGGGCAGTATGGCTACACCTTC. This gives the protein CASSDGQYGYTF. The chain recombines TRBV6-4 with TRBJ1-2; D gene uncertain. The CDR3 contains 12 residues. Trimming shortened V by 2 bases and J by 5 bases, and 6 bases separated the two germline ends. Looked up from germline, CDR1 is MRHNA and CDR2 is SNTAGT.

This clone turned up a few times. The CDR3 is CAWSVNLKGEQYF. For the CDR3, the DNA is TGTGCCTGGAGTGTAAACCTCAAGGGGGAGCAGTACTTC. The gene calls are TRBV30 and TRBJ2-7, with D maybe TRBD1 (5 bases). Germline values: CDR1 GTSNPN, CDR2 SVGIG (reference sequence). CDR3 length equals 13 residues. With 0 bases removed from V and 7 bases from J, the gap between germline ends came to 13 bases.

Written as DNA, the CDR3 is TGTGCCATCAGTGATCTAGCGGGAGGGCCTCCCCCCTACGAGCAGTACTTC. This sequence encodes CAISDLAGGPPPYEQYF. The chain uses TRBV10-3 and TRBJ2-7, with 12 bases lining up with TRBD2. The CDR3 totals 17 residues. Germline V gives CDR1 ENHRY, CDR2 SYGVKD. J was trimmed by 2 bases and V by 3 bases; bases with no gene match: 8.

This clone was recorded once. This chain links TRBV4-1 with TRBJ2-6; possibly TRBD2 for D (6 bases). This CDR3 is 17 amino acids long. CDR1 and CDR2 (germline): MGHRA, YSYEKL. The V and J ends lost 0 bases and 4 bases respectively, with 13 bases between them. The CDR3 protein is CASSQELDGRGANVLTF. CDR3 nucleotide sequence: TGCGCCAGCAGCCAAGAACTAGATGGGAGGGGGGCCAACGTCCTGACTTTC.